The 15 T cell receptor beta chains below all came from one sample that was sequenced in a study of control samples from healthy donors and cancer patients. The repertoire was sequenced with immunoSEQ multiplex PCR; TCRdb's copy has only in-frame clones and lacks some. The sample contains 95,000 to 150,000 clones, around 92% of which appear only once. Sequenced material: PBMCs. The receptors derive from a man older than 75 with head and neck cancer.

The sample holds one count of this clone. The chain couples TRBV19 to TRBJ1-5, with D unresolved. Germline assignment: CDR1 LNHDA and CDR2 SQIVND (reference sequence). The CDR3 runs to 15 residues. The ends were cut back, 6 bases at V and 0 bases at J, with 12 bases in the middle. CDR3 coding DNA: TGTGCCAGTAGCCAGACACCGAATAGCAATCAGCCCCAGCATTTT. This translates into CASSQTPNSNQPQHF. Combining the CDR3 with reference TRBV19 and TRBJ1-5 gives the whole variable domain DGGITQSPKYLFRKEGQNVTLSCEQNLNHDAMYWYRQDPGQGLRLIYYSQIVNDFQKGDIAEGYSVSREKKESFPLTVTSAQKNPTAFYLCASSQTPNSNQPQHFGDGTRLSIL.

The V and J genes are TRBV4-2 and TRBJ2-1; 10 nucleotides align to TRBD2. Trimming took 1 base from V and 2 from J; bases not matched to a gene: 2. Per germline, CDR1 LGHNA and CDR2 YNFKEQ. The CDR3 is 16 residues long. CDR3 sequence reads: CASSQVTSGAYNEQFF. CDR3 sequence (DNA): TGTGCCAGCAGCCAAGTTACTAGCGGGGCCTACAATGAGCAGTTCTTC.

Turning to this clone: Compared with germline, one end of the junction differs, possibly owing to a read error. The rearrangement uses TRBV4-2 and TRBJ1-2, with TRBD1 matching over 10 bases. Looked up from germline, CDR1 is LGHNA and CDR2 is YNFKEQ. The CDR3 is 14 residues long. CDR3 DNA: TGTGCCAGCAGCGAAGACAGGGGGCGCGGGGGCTACACCTTC. It translates to CASSEDRGRGGYTF.

Here the CDR3 DNA reads TGCGCCAGCAGCTTGGGAGACAACCTTAGCACAGATACGCAGTATTTT. Translated, it gives CASSLGDNLSTDTQYF. The chain recombines TRBV5-1 with TRBJ2-3; D not certain. The germline V gene has CDR1 SGHRS and CDR2 YFSETQ. This CDR3 comprises 16 residues. Trimming left V 0 bases short and J 0 bases short, with 11 bases between.

In this sample, this clone turned up once. The chain joins TRBV30 to TRBJ1-2; D not certain. Germline loops: CDR1 GTSNPN, CDR2 SVGIG (reference sequence). This CDR3 spans 11 amino acids. Trimming removed 3 bases at V and 3 bases at J, with 5 bases between. Written as DNA, the CDR3 is TGTGCCTGGAGGGGAGACTATGGCTACACCTTC. Its protein product is CAWRGDYGYTF.

The chain employs TRBV3-1 (or the pseudogene TRBV3-2) and TRBJ1-1; possible D gene TRBD1, 6 bases. The CDR3 has 16 residues. The germline CDR1 and CDR2 sequences are LGHDT and YNNKEL (reference sequence). Trimming removed 3 bases at V and 4 bases at J, with 18 bases between. The CDR3 region is CASSHVVGRGGTEAFF. The CDR3 DNA sequence: TGTGCCAGCAGCCACGTCGTGGGCAGAGGGGGCACTGAAGCTTTCTTT.

This sequence joins TRBV3-1 (or the pseudogene TRBV3-2) and TRBJ2-6; 10 bases fit TRBD2. The V and J ends lost 4 bases and 1 base, in that order; junction bases with no gene match: 7. Per the germline V gene, CDR1 is LGHDT and CDR2 is YNNKEL (reference sequence). CDR3 length: 18 residues. The CDR3 DNA reads as TGTGCCAGCAGCCCCCGTCTAGCGGGAGCATCTGGGGCCAACGTCCTGACTTTC. Residues: CASSPRLAGASGANVLTF.

This clone was picked up one time. The chain joins TRBV10-3 to TRBJ1-6; D possibly corresponds to TRBD1 (6 bases). Looked up from germline, CDR1 is ENHRY and CDR2 is SYGVKD. The length of the CDR3 is 12 residues. The ends were cut back, 8 bases at V and 10 bases at J, with 12 bases in the middle. The CDR3 nucleotides are TGTGCCATCCGAGGGGGGGAGTCACCCCTCCACTTT. Protein: CAIRGGESPLHF.

The V and J genes are TRBV27 and TRBJ2-7; no clear D. CDR3 size: 13 residues. V was shortened by 2 bases and J by 2 bases, with 7 bases between the two germline ends. Per the germline V gene, CDR1 is MNHEY and CDR2 is SMNVEV (reference sequence). For the CDR3, the DNA is TGTGCCAGCAGTTTAGGACGGACCTACGAGCAGTACTTC. Translated: CASSLGRTYEQYF.

This chain connects TRBV4-3 to TRBJ2-1, with 9 nucleotides matching TRBD2. J was trimmed by 2 bases and V by 3 bases; bases with no gene match: 8. The germline gives CDR1 LGHNA, CDR2 YSLEER. This CDR3 contains 17 residues. The DNA for the CDR3 is TGCGCCAGCAGCCAGATAGCGGGAGTGGGGACCTACAATGAGCAGTTCTTC. Protein product: CASSQIAGVGTYNEQFF.

This clone was detected a few times. The V call is TRBV4-3, the J call TRBJ1-4, with D possibly being TRBD1 (6 bases). From germline, CDR1 is LGHNA and CDR2 YSLEER. The CDR3 length is 17 residues. V was pared by 0 bases and J by 3 bases, with 14 bases between. The CDR3 bases are TGCGCCAGCAGCCAAGATGGGGGGACACGGCCTAATGAAAAACTGTTTTTT. This codes for CASSQDGGTRPNEKLFF.

The rearrangement uses TRBV2 and TRBJ1-1; TRBD1 matches 7 bases. Germline V gene data show CDR1 as SNHLY and CDR2 as FYNNEI. The V gene end was trimmed by 4 bases and the J gene end by 4 bases; junction bases not matched to a gene: 6. There are 14 residues in the CDR3. CDR3 bases: TGTGCCAGCAGTGGCCCAAACAGGGGCACTGAAGCTTTCTTT. As protein: CASSGPNRGTEAFF.

The V and J genes are TRBV5-1 and TRBJ1-4, with D maybe TRBD1 (6 bases). Germline-derived CDR1 and CDR2 are SGHRS and YFSETQ. This CDR3 is 16 amino acids long. V was pared by 4 bases and J by 0 bases, with 13 bases between. This CDR3 is CASSAHRDATNEKLFF. CDR3 DNA: TGCGCCAGCAGCGCCCACAGGGATGCAACTAATGAAAAACTGTTTTTT.

The chain links TRBV2 to TRBJ1-1; D perhaps matches TRBD1 (6 bases). Germline CDR1 and CDR2: SNHLY and FYNNEI. The V end was cut by 5 bases, the J end by 1 base, with 14 bases between. The CDR3 totals 15 residues. In DNA, the CDR3 is TGTGCCAGCAGTAGAGAGGCAGGGGAGAACACTGAAGCTTTCTTT. Residues: CASSREAGENTEAFF.

The chain couples TRBV27 to TRBJ1-2; weak D call: TRBD1 (5 bases). This CDR3 is built from 14 residues. CDR1 MNHEY and CDR2 SMNVEV come from the germline V gene (reference sequence). V was shortened by 8 bases and J by 4 bases, with 17 bases between the two germline ends. CDR3 nucleotide sequence: TGTGCCAGCGGGATTGGGGCGCGAGGCTATGGCTACACCTTC. It encodes CASGIGARGYGYTF.